Listed below are T cell receptor beta chains from one sample, sequenced in a study of Ad26.COV2.S vaccination and SARS-CoV-2 variants. TCRdb keeps only in-frame clones here, not all; method: immunoSEQ multiplex PCR. The repertoire holds roughly 390,000 clones, with 80% to 90% as singletons. This specimen was peripheral blood, taken in a trial of Ad26.COV2.S vaccine versus placebo. Receptor source: a person between 18 and 60 years old who received the Ad26.COV2.S COVID-19 vaccine or a placebo. CDR3s include the opening cysteine and the closing phenylalanine or tryptophan. A D gene is named only where the DNA matches it firmly. Clone size is not always given. Where it is, it says once, few, many or a class for expanded clones.

clone size: .; V gene: TRBV7-2; J gene: TRBJ2-2; D gene: TRBD2; CDR3 DNA: TGTGCCAGCACCAAAGCCCAACTAGCGGGGGCCGGGGAGCTGTTTTTT; CDR3 protein: CASTKAQLAGAGELFF
clone size: .; V gene: TRBV12-3/TRBV12-4; J gene: TRBJ2-3; D gene: .; CDR3 DNA: TGTGCCAGCAGTTTTGGCGCAAAACCAACGCAGTATTTT; CDR3 protein: CASSFGAKPTQYF
clone size: .; V gene: TRBV5-1; J gene: TRBJ1-6; D gene: TRBD1; CDR3 DNA: TGCGCCAGCAGCTTGGGTGGACAGGGGGTGACGCCCCTCCACTTT; CDR3 protein: CASSLGGQGVTPLHF
clone size: .; V gene: TRBV12-3/TRBV12-4; J gene: TRBJ1-2; D gene: .; CDR3 DNA: TGTGCCAGCAGTTTAATCTATGGACTTGGCTACACCTTC; CDR3 protein: CASSLIYGLGYTF
clone size: .; V gene: TRBV27; J gene: TRBJ2-3; D gene: .; CDR3 DNA: TGTGCCAGCCGCAAGAATCCTAGCACAGATACGCAGTATTTT; CDR3 protein: CASRKNPSTDTQYF
clone size: .; V gene: TRBV4-2; J gene: TRBJ1-1; D gene: .; CDR3 DNA: TGTGCCAGTTATTCCCTCGGGACAATGAACACTGAAGCTTTCTTT; CDR3 protein: CASYSLGTMNTEAFF
clone size: .; V gene: TRBV7-9; J gene: TRBJ2-5; D gene: .; CDR3 DNA: TGTGCCAGCAGGCGGGGTCAACCACAAGAGACCCAGTACTTC; CDR3 protein: CASRRGQPQETQYF
clone size: .; V gene: TRBV19; J gene: TRBJ2-6; D gene: TRBD2; CDR3 DNA: TGTGCCAGTACCGGGACTAAAGGAAGTTCTGGGGCCAACGTCCTGACTTTC; CDR3 protein: CASTGTKGSSGANVLTF
clone size: .; V gene: TRBV3-1/TRBV3-2; J gene: TRBJ2-7; D gene: .; CDR3 DNA: TGTGCCAGCAGCCAAGGTTATGGGGACTACGAGCAGTACTTC; CDR3 protein: CASSQGYGDYEQYF
clone size: once; V gene: TRBV7-8; J gene: TRBJ2-7; D gene: .; CDR3 DNA: TGTGCCAGCAGCCACGGGACGCCCGGGATCTACGAGCAGTACTTC; CDR3 protein: CASSHGTPGIYEQYF
clone size: .; V gene: TRBV5-1; J gene: TRBJ1-4; D gene: TRBD1; CDR3 DNA: TGCGCCAGCAGCTATGGACAGGGCCCCCGCTCTAATGAAAAACTGTTTTTT; CDR3 protein: CASSYGQGPRSNEKLFF
clone size: .; V gene: TRBV9; J gene: TRBJ1-2; D gene: .; CDR3 DNA: TGTGCCAGCAGCGTAGTCTCGGGGAAGAGGGATGGCTACACCTTC; CDR3 protein: CASSVVSGKRDGYTF
clone size: .; V gene: TRBV6-5; J gene: TRBJ1-2; D gene: TRBD1; CDR3 DNA: TGTGCCAGCAGGGACAGGGATTTTCAGGGCTACACCTTC; CDR3 protein: CASRDRDFQGYTF
clone size: .; V gene: TRBV5-8; J gene: TRBJ2-2; D gene: .; CDR3 DNA: TGTGCCAGAGACCGAGACAGGGAGGGCCCCGGGGAGCTGTTTTTT; CDR3 protein: CARDRDREGPGELFF
clone size: .; V gene: TRBV3-1/TRBV3-2; J gene: TRBJ1-1; D gene: .; CDR3 DNA: TGTGCCAGCAGCCATCGAATGGGTGAAGCTTTCTTT; CDR3 protein: CASSHRMGEAFF
clone size: few; V gene: TRBV5-1; J gene: TRBJ1-1; D gene: .; CDR3 DNA: TGCGCCAGCAGCTCGGCGCCCGGGGGGGATAACACTGAAGCTTTCTTT; CDR3 protein: CASSSAPGGDNTEAFF
clone size: .; V gene: TRBV10-3; J gene: TRBJ2-3; D gene: TRBD2; CDR3 DNA: TGTGCCATCAGACCGGGACTAGCGGGGGGCACAGATACGCAGTATTTT; CDR3 protein: CAIRPGLAGGTDTQYF
clone size: .; V gene: TRBV27; J gene: TRBJ1-6; D gene: .; CDR3 DNA: TGTGCCAGCAGTTATGGCAGGCTTTCCCTCCACTTT; CDR3 protein: CASSYGRLSLHF
clone size: .; V gene: TRBV19; J gene: TRBJ2-3; D gene: .; CDR3 DNA: TGTGCCAGTAGTATGACAGAAATGGATACGCAGTATTTT; CDR3 protein: CASSMTEMDTQYF
clone size: .; V gene: TRBV12-3/TRBV12-4; J gene: TRBJ2-7; D gene: TRBD2; CDR3 DNA: TGTGCCAGCAGCGACGGGGGGACGAGGGAGCAGTACTTC; CDR3 protein: CASSDGGTREQYF
clone size: .; V gene: TRBV30; J gene: TRBJ2-2; D gene: TRBD1; CDR3 DNA: TGTGCCTGGAACAGGGGGCTTCTTACCGGGGAGCTGTTTTTT; CDR3 protein: CAWNRGLLTGELFF
clone size: .; V gene: TRBV28; J gene: TRBJ1-5; D gene: .; CDR3 DNA: TGTGCCAGCAGCTTACCCCGGGCCCTCAATCAGCCCCAGCATTTT; CDR3 protein: CASSLPRALNQPQHF
clone size: .; V gene: TRBV27; J gene: TRBJ2-3; D gene: .; CDR3 DNA: TGTGCCAGCAGTTTAGTCGGCGGCACAGATACGCAGTATTTT; CDR3 protein: CASSLVGGTDTQYF
clone size: .; V gene: TRBV15; J gene: TRBJ1-4; D gene: .; CDR3 DNA: TGTGCCACCAGCAGAGGGACAACAACTAATGAAAAACTGTTTTTT; CDR3 protein: CATSRGTTTNEKLFF
clone size: .; V gene: TRBV4-1; J gene: TRBJ1-1; D gene: .; CDR3 DNA: TGCGCCAGCAGCCAGGCCCAGGATAACACTGAAGCTTTCTTT; CDR3 protein: CASSQAQDNTEAFF
clone size: .; V gene: TRBV6-5; J gene: TRBJ2-7; D gene: TRBD1; CDR3 DNA: TGTGCCAGCAGTAGGTGGGACAGGGGCTCCTACGAGCAGTACTTC; CDR3 protein: CASSRWDRGSYEQYF
clone size: .; V gene: TRBV6-5; J gene: TRBJ2-3; D gene: .; CDR3 DNA: TGTGCCAGCAGGAGACAGAGCACAGATACGCAGTATTTT; CDR3 protein: CASRRQSTDTQYF
clone size: .; V gene: TRBV6-4; J gene: TRBJ1-2; D gene: .; CDR3 DNA: TGTGCCAGCAGTGACAGAACCTATGGCTACACCTTC; CDR3 protein: CASSDRTYGYTF
clone size: .; V gene: TRBV29-1; J gene: TRBJ1-2; D gene: TRBD1; CDR3 DNA: TGCAGCGTTGATTCGGGGTACTCTCCGGGACAGGGGGACTATGGCTACACCTTC; CDR3 protein: CSVDSGYSPGQGDYGYTF
clone size: .; V gene: TRBV12-3/TRBV12-4; J gene: TRBJ1-2; D gene: .; CDR3 DNA: TGTGCCAGCTCAGTCAGTGGTTATGGCTACACCTTC; CDR3 protein: CASSVSGYGYTF
clone size: .; V gene: TRBV30; J gene: TRBJ1-2; D gene: .; CDR3 DNA: TGTGCCTGGAATTTAGCGTCAGACGGGTTGGCCTATGGCTACACCTTC; CDR3 protein: CAWNLASDGLAYGYTF
clone size: .; V gene: TRBV7-6; J gene: TRBJ1-1; D gene: .; CDR3 DNA: TGTGCCAGCAGTCCCGGGACACGACCTGAAGCTTTCTTT; CDR3 protein: CASSPGTRPEAFF
clone size: .; V gene: TRBV7-2; J gene: TRBJ2-2; D gene: .; CDR3 DNA: TGTGCCAGCAGTCCCGGGACTCAGCGATTCTGGGAGCTGTTTTTT; CDR3 protein: CASSPGTQRFWELFF
clone size: .; V gene: TRBV7-2; J gene: TRBJ2-3; D gene: TRBD2; CDR3 DNA: TGTGCCAGCAAAAAAGCGGGGGGGCTGGGTTTGGATACGCAGTATTTT; CDR3 protein: CASKKAGGLGLDTQYF
clone size: .; V gene: TRBV7-9; J gene: TRBJ2-1; D gene: .; CDR3 DNA: TGTGCCAGCAGCTTAGGGCTTTACAGGGTGGTAGGCAATGAGCAGTTCTTC; CDR3 protein: CASSLGLYRVVGNEQFF
clone size: .; V gene: TRBV6-2/TRBV6-3; J gene: TRBJ2-5; D gene: TRBD2; CDR3 DNA: TGTGCCAGCAGCCCATTAGCGGGGGGAGGCCAAGAGACCCAGTACTTC; CDR3 protein: CASSPLAGGGQETQYF
clone size: once; V gene: TRBV12-3/TRBV12-4; J gene: TRBJ1-5; D gene: .; CDR3 DNA: TGTGCCAGCAGTTTGGGGGGGGATCAGCCCCAGCATTTT; CDR3 protein: CASSLGGDQPQHF
clone size: .; V gene: TRBV27; J gene: TRBJ1-1; D gene: .; CDR3 DNA: TGTGCCAGCAGTCCCTCCGGGGGGAGGAACACTGAAGCTTTCTTT; CDR3 protein: CASSPSGGRNTEAFF
clone size: .; V gene: TRBV14; J gene: TRBJ2-4; D gene: TRBD2; CDR3 DNA: TGTGCCAGCAGCCAAGACGGACTAGCGTCAAACATTCAGTACTTC; CDR3 protein: CASSQDGLASNIQYF
clone size: .; V gene: TRBV19; J gene: TRBJ2-7; D gene: .; CDR3 DNA: TGTGCCAGTAGTATATCTGGGTTCGAGCAGTACTTC; CDR3 protein: CASSISGFEQYF
clone size: .; V gene: TRBV30; J gene: TRBJ1-5; D gene: .; CDR3 DNA: TGTGCCTGGAGTGGGGTGGTGAGCAATCAGCCCCAGCATTTT; CDR3 protein: CAWSGVVSNQPQHF
clone size: .; V gene: TRBV30; J gene: TRBJ1-1; D gene: .; CDR3 DNA: TGTGCCTGGAGGAGAGAGGGCGAAGCTTTCTTT; CDR3 protein: CAWRREGEAFF
clone size: .; V gene: TRBV19; J gene: TRBJ1-2; D gene: TRBD1; CDR3 DNA: TGTGCCAGTAGTATAGATCTTGGACAGGGCAATGGCTACACCTTC; CDR3 protein: CASSIDLGQGNGYTF
clone size: .; V gene: TRBV5-1; J gene: TRBJ1-2; D gene: .; CDR3 DNA: TGCGCCAGCAGCTTGGAACAAAACTATGGCTACACCTTC; CDR3 protein: CASSLEQNYGYTF
clone size: .; V gene: TRBV10-1; J gene: TRBJ1-4; D gene: .; CDR3 DNA: TGCGCCAGCAGTGAGAGTGATGAAAAACTGTTTTTT; CDR3 protein: CASSESDEKLFF
clone size: .; V gene: TRBV7-2; J gene: TRBJ1-1; D gene: .; CDR3 DNA: TGTGCCAGCAGCTTAGTCACTAACACTGAAGCTTTCTTT; CDR3 protein: CASSLVTNTEAFF
clone size: .; V gene: TRBV2; J gene: TRBJ1-3; D gene: .; CDR3 DNA: TGTGCCGCCCGCGGGTTCCTCTTAAGAGACTCTGGAAACACCATATATTTT; CDR3 protein: CAARGFLLRDSGNTIYF
clone size: .; V gene: TRBV6-5; J gene: TRBJ2-7; D gene: .; CDR3 DNA: TGTGCCAGCGCAGTACTAGAATCTACCTACGAGCAGTACTTC; CDR3 protein: CASAVLESTYEQYF
clone size: .; V gene: TRBV25-1; J gene: TRBJ1-2; D gene: .; CDR3 DNA: TGTGCCAGCAGTGAACGAGGGGGAGGTGGCTACACCTTC; CDR3 protein: CASSERGGGGYTF
clone size: .; V gene: TRBV7-2; J gene: TRBJ1-1; D gene: .; CDR3 DNA: TGTGCCAGCAGCTGGGGACGGATGAACACTGAAGCTTTCTTT; CDR3 protein: CASSWGRMNTEAFF
clone size: .; V gene: TRBV3-1/TRBV3-2; J gene: TRBJ2-7; D gene: TRBD1; CDR3 DNA: TGTGCCAGCAGCCAAGACCGCCGGGACAGTCTGAGCTCCTACGAGCAGTACTTC; CDR3 protein: CASSQDRRDSLSSYEQYF
clone size: .; V gene: TRBV12-3/TRBV12-4; J gene: TRBJ1-3; D gene: .; CDR3 DNA: TGTGCCAGCAGTTTATCCCTGGGAAACACCATATATTTT; CDR3 protein: CASSLSLGNTIYF
clone size: .; V gene: TRBV5-1; J gene: TRBJ1-3; D gene: .; CDR3 DNA: TGCGCCAGCAGTCCTCCCGACCTGGGCCCTGGAAACACCATATATTTT; CDR3 protein: CASSPPDLGPGNTIYF
clone size: once; V gene: TRBV19; J gene: TRBJ1-2; D gene: .; CDR3 DNA: TGTGCCAGTAGGTCTTACTATGGCTACACCTTC; CDR3 protein: CASRSYYGYTF
clone size: .; V gene: TRBV10-1; J gene: TRBJ2-7; D gene: .; CDR3 DNA: TGCGCCAGCAGTGAGTCGTTTGAGCAGTACTTC; CDR3 protein: CASSESFEQYF